This record concerns one TCR beta chain sequence. The data were taken from a study of T cell changes during pregnancy in multiple sclerosis. Produced via immunoSEQ multiplex PCR; TCRdb's table is partial and in-frame only. The table has 29,000 or so clones, 80% to 90% seen once. The CDR3 has 13 residues. V lost 3 bases to trimming and J lost 8 bases; unmatched junction nucleotides: 7. Germline CDR1 SGDLS, CDR2 YYNGEE. The specimen was CD8+ T cells from peripheral blood mononuclear cells, collected in the second trimester of pregnancy. This chain links TRBV9 with TRBJ1-1; 7 bases line up with TRBD1. The clonotype was recovered from a female donor with multiple sclerosis, enrolled in a pregnancy study. The CDR3 here is CASSAQGPTEAFF. CDR3 nucleotide sequence: TGTGCCAGCAGCGCACAGGGGCCCACGGAAGCTTTCTTT. Full variable domain (missing parts from reference TRBV9 and TRBJ1-1): DSGVTQTPKHLITATGQRVTLRCSPRSGDLSVYWYQQSLDQGLQFLIQYYNGEERAKGNILERFSAQQFPDLHSELNLSSLELGDSALYFCASSAQGPTEAFFGQGTRLTVV.